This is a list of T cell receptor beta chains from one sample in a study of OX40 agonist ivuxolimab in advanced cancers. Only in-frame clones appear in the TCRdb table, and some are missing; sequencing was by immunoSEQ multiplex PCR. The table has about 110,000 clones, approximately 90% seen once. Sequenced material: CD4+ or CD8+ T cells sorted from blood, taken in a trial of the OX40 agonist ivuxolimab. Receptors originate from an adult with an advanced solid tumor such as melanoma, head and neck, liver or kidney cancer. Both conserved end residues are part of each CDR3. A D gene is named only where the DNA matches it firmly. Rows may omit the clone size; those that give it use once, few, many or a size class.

CDR3: CASSLDRGGNSPLHF; size: NA; D: TRBD1; J: TRBJ1-6; V: TRBV5-1
CDR3: CASSLEGGRIFYEQYF; size: NA; D: TRBD2; J: TRBJ2-7; V: TRBV5-1
CDR3: CASSPPKGGYKETQYF; size: NA; D: NA; J: TRBJ2-5; V: TRBV18
CDR3: CASKTGGWETQYF; size: NA; D: TRBD1; J: TRBJ2-5; V: TRBV2
CDR3: CASSLRDRAYSGELFF; size: NA; D: TRBD1; J: TRBJ2-2; V: TRBV7-8
CDR3: CASSRTDSYNSPLHF; size: NA; D: NA; J: TRBJ1-6; V: TRBV19
CDR3: CASSLLAGVSYEQYF; size: NA; D: TRBD2; J: TRBJ2-7; V: TRBV6-6
CDR3: CASSSPDRGPEAFF; size: NA; D: TRBD1; J: TRBJ1-1; V: TRBV5-1
CDR3: CASSKGLAGVNEQYF; size: NA; D: TRBD2; J: TRBJ2-7; V: TRBV11-3
CDR3: CASTPRGDTEAFF; size: once; D: NA; J: TRBJ1-1; V: TRBV11-2
CDR3: CASSLTGESWNSPLHF; size: NA; D: TRBD1; J: TRBJ1-6; V: TRBV5-1
CDR3: CASRGTAAETQYF; size: NA; D: NA; J: TRBJ2-5; V: TRBV2
CDR3: CASSHTTGFQGYQPQHF; size: NA; D: TRBD1; J: TRBJ1-5; V: TRBV19
CDR3: CASSVGWGAFF; size: NA; D: NA; J: TRBJ1-1; V: TRBV2
CDR3: CASSLDGTGGRETQYF; size: NA; D: TRBD1; J: TRBJ2-5; V: TRBV11-3
CDR3: CASSPSGLAGFNEQFF; size: NA; D: TRBD2; J: TRBJ2-1; V: TRBV18
CDR3: CASSTGDWEPQHF; size: NA; D: TRBD1; J: TRBJ1-5; V: TRBV6-6
CDR3: CASSLSGSPNF; size: NA; D: NA; J: TRBJ2-5; V: TRBV5-1
CDR3: CASRPGQGLTGELFF; size: NA; D: TRBD1; J: TRBJ2-2; V: TRBV30
CDR3: CASSGGKGYQPQHF; size: NA; D: NA; J: TRBJ1-5; V: TRBV2
CDR3: CAWSTGRTYYEQYF; size: NA; D: NA; J: TRBJ2-7; V: TRBV30
CDR3: CATSGGLGTVREKLFF; size: NA; D: NA; J: TRBJ1-4; V: TRBV15
CDR3: CASSRTSGGRNEQFF; size: NA; D: TRBD2; J: TRBJ2-1; V: TRBV14
CDR3: CASSVRQGAGNTIYF; size: NA; D: TRBD1; J: TRBJ1-3; V: TRBV9
CDR3: CASREQVLENTEAFF; size: NA; D: NA; J: TRBJ1-1; V: TRBV6-4
CDR3: CASRNRAVTDTQYF; size: NA; D: NA; J: TRBJ2-3; V: TRBV6-5
CDR3: CSVTAGTGGREQYF; size: NA; D: TRBD1; J: TRBJ2-7; V: TRBV29-1
CDR3: CASSLGFGGSIGETQYF; size: once; D: TRBD2; J: TRBJ2-5; V: TRBV7-2
CDR3: CAWSDQGGSPLHF; size: once; D: NA; J: TRBJ1-6; V: TRBV30
CDR3: CASSESARGNIQYF; size: NA; D: NA; J: TRBJ2-4; V: TRBV25-1
CDR3: CASRILDRRETQYF; size: NA; D: NA; J: TRBJ2-5; V: TRBV5-1
CDR3: CASSDNYLNIQYF; size: NA; D: NA; J: TRBJ2-4; V: TRBV10-1
CDR3: CASSLSIGTSGRLTDTQYF; size: NA; D: TRBD2; J: TRBJ2-3; V: TRBV27
CDR3: CASSSPHPWSYTF; size: once; D: NA; J: TRBJ1-2; V: TRBV23-1